The T cell receptor beta chain described here comes from a study of beta chain features in type 1 diabetes. Findings and limits, study-wide: For type 1 diabetes patients, VDJ junctions showed fewer insertions and more deletions. Type 1 diabetes patients had moderately but significantly shorter TCRB CDR3s in all four CD4+ subsets. Naive, central memory and regulatory TCRB repertoires appeared more similar among patients than healthy donors.

In its sample, this clone was seen once. Its target is unknown. The authors reverse transcribed all of the isolated RNA, so sequencing captured expressed TCRB transcripts. Using immunoSEQ multiplex PCR, the repertoire was profiled, and TCRdb retains in-frame clones only, with some absent. This table holds 25,000 to 30,000 clones, approximately 55% found once. Using CD45RO/CCR7/CD25/CD127/CD95/CD27, CD4+ naive, central memory, regulatory and stem cell-like memory cells were sorted. In germline, CDR1 is SGDLS, CDR2 YYNGEE. The CDR3 loop spans 15 amino acids. The V and J ends lost 4 bases and 8 bases respectively, with 19 bases between them.

The chain carries TRBV9 and TRBJ2-1; a possible D gene is TRBD2 (6 bases). Sequencing was done on a sample of Tregs from blood. The TCR was taken from a woman between 18 and 29 years old with type 1 diabetes. CDR3 bases: TGTGCCAGCAGCCCAGGACTACTTTCTGTGGATGAGCAGTTCTTC. Its protein product is CASSPGLLSVDEQFF.